These 15 T cell receptor beta chains were sequenced from one sample in a study of persistence of HIV-infected CD4 T cells. Antigens of these TCRs are unknown. The stimulus was an HIV-1 Gag 15-mer peptide pool, 0.85 to 1 ug/peptide/mL. Sorted nonresponding memory CD4+ T cells were CD40L-negative, CD69-negative, CD45RO-high. The libraries were made with immunoSEQ version 4 in survey mode. Profiled with immunoSEQ multiplex PCR; TCRdb holds only in-frame clones, not every one. The data hold about 36,000 clones, with 82% observed a single time. Sequenced here: cultured CD4+ T cells from PBMCs, sampled from a patient who received antiretroviral therapy. Every receptor here comes from an adult with HIV. The donor label of this sample is uncertain.

This rearrangement joins TRBV5-6 to TRBJ1-1; D is unresolved. The CDR3 covers 15 residues. V was cut by 3 bases and J by 1 base, with 13 bases left in between. Germline V lookup: CDR1 SGHDT, CDR2 YYEEEE. The CDR3 region has the DNA TGTGCCAGCAGCTACTTCATGACGAAGAACACTGAAGCTTTCTTT. Translating gives CASSYFMTKNTEAFF.

This sequence joins TRBV2 and TRBJ1-2; D remains unclear. Germline-derived CDR1 and CDR2 are SNHLY and FYNNEI. V was clipped by 6 bases and J by 6 bases, with 11 bases between them. The CDR3 loop spans 12 amino acids. Written as DNA, the CDR3 is TGTGCCAGCAGGAAGGTTCTGGATGGCTACACCTTC. Encoded protein: CASRKVLDGYTF.

The chain links TRBV3-1 (or the pseudogene TRBV3-2) to TRBJ1-3; D unresolved. Germline values: CDR1 LGHDT, CDR2 YNNKEL (reference sequence). The CDR3 extends over 16 amino acids. Trimming took off 1 base at V and 2 bases at J, with 12 bases between the two ends. Here the CDR3 reads CASSQAPRTAGNTIYF. The DNA for the CDR3 is TGTGCCAGCAGCCAAGCCCCACGGACGGCTGGAAACACCATATATTTT.

J is TRBJ1-1 and V is TRBV27; unclear D gene. V gave up 0 bases and J gave up 1 base, with 3 bases separating them. In germline, CDR1 is MNHEY, CDR2 SMNVEV (reference sequence). This CDR3 contains 13 residues. Here the CDR3 reads CASSLSRNTEAFF. The CDR3 DNA is TGTGCCAGCAGTTTATCTAGGAACACTGAAGCTTTCTTT.

This chain uses TRBV19 with TRBJ1-1, with 9 nucleotides matching TRBD1. Germline V lookup: CDR1 LNHDA, CDR2 SQIVND (reference sequence). There are 15 residues in the CDR3. With 6 bases clipped from V and 1 base from J, the junction kept 6 bases outside the gene matches. CDR3 coding DNA: TGTGCCAGTAGCCGACCGGGACAGGGGAACACTGAAGCTTTCTTT. Amino acids: CASSRPGQGNTEAFF. Full variable domain (outside the CDR3, taken from reference TRBV19 and TRBJ1-1): DGGITQSPKYLFRKEGQNVTLSCEQNLNHDAMYWYRQDPGQGLRLIYYSQIVNDFQKGDIAEGYSVSREKKESFPLTVTSAQKNPTAFYLCASSRPGQGNTEAFFGQGTRLTVV.

This clone has just one count. The CDR3 is CASRKIDSEKLFF. CDR3 in DNA: TGTGCCTCCCGCAAAATTGACAGTGAAAAACTGTTTTTT. The rearrangement joins TRBV30 to TRBJ1-4; D perhaps matches TRBD1 (5 bases). Trimming removed 7 bases from V and 7 bases from J, with 16 bases in between. CDR3 length equals 13 residues. The germline V gene encodes CDR1 GTSNPN and CDR2 SVGIG (reference sequence). Using reference TRBV30 and TRBJ1-4 for the parts outside the CDR3, the full variable domain is SQTIHQWPATLVQPVGSPLSLECTVEGTSNPNLYWYRQAAGRGLQLLFYSVGIGQISSEVPQNLSASRPQDRQFILSSKKLLLSDSGFYLCASRKIDSEKLFFGSGTQLSVL.

The gene calls are TRBV5-1 and TRBJ1-5, with TRBD1 identical over 11 bases. Trimming took 4 bases from V and 4 from J; bases not matched to a gene: 4. The CDR3 loop spans 15 amino acids. CDR1 is SGHRS, CDR2 YFSETQ, per germline. The CDR3 reads CASSEGTGGNQPQHF. The CDR3 region has the DNA TGCGCCAGCAGCGAGGGGACAGGGGGAAATCAGCCCCAGCATTTT.

V and J are TRBV30 and TRBJ2-3; 11 bases line up with TRBD2. The CDR3 has 15 amino acids. Trimming took 4 bases from V and 1 from J; bases not matched to a gene: 4. Germline CDR1 reads GTSNPN; CDR2 reads SVGIG (reference sequence). CDR3 protein: CAWTRLAGRTDTQYF. CDR3 DNA sequence: TGTGCCTGGACTAGACTAGCGGGGCGCACAGATACGCAGTATTTT.

This rearrangement joins TRBV29-1 to TRBJ2-7; no clear D. V was pared by 5 bases and J by 4 bases, with 18 bases between. Per the germline V gene, CDR1 is SQVTM and CDR2 is ANQGSEA. The CDR3 has 14 amino acids. The CDR3 region is CSVQDGTLSYEQYF. CDR3 bases: TGCAGCGTTCAGGACGGCACTCTATCTTACGAGCAGTACTTC.

The rearrangement uses TRBV28 and TRBJ1-1, with TRBD1 identical over 7 bases. V lost 7 bases and J lost 3; bases outside the gene matches: 5. Germline CDR1 MDHEN, CDR2 SYDVKM. The CDR3 spans 13 residues. The CDR3, as DNA: TGTGCCAGCATCAGACAGGGTTACACTGAAGCTTTCTTT. This encodes CASIRQGYTEAFF. The full variable domain, with the rest looked up from reference TRBV28 and TRBJ1-1, is DVKVTQSSRYLVKRTGEKVFLECVQDMDHENMFWYRQDPGLGLRLIYFSYDVKMKEKGDIPEGYSVSREKKERFSLILESASTNQTSMYLCASIRQGYTEAFFGQGTRLTVV.

This chain links TRBV9 with TRBJ2-3; TRBD1 matches 9 bases. Germline CDR1 is SGDLS and CDR2 is YYNGEE. J was trimmed by 3 bases and V by 3 bases; bases with no gene match: 8. The CDR3 extends over 16 amino acids. The CDR3 nucleotides read TGTGCCAGCAGCGCAGCGGGACAGGGAATAACAGATACGCAGTATTTT. Amino acid sequence: CASSAAGQGITDTQYF.

This clone was observed a few times. The chain joins TRBV7-9 to TRBJ2-1; D assignment may be TRBD1 or TRBD2 (6 bases each). V lost 3 bases to trimming and J lost 14 bases, with 11 bases between them. Germline V CDR1 and CDR2: SEHNR, FQNEAQ (reference sequence). This CDR3 region has 11 residues. The CDR3 nucleotides read TGTGCCAGCAGCTTCCGGGGGCCAGAGTTCTTC. Protein product: CASSFRGPEFF.

This clone came up a few times. In DNA form, the CDR3 reads TGCGCCAGCAGCCAACAGGGGGCTTCCGGGGAGCTGTTTTTT. This sequence encodes CASSQQGASGELFF. The chain recombines TRBV5-1 with TRBJ2-2; 9 bases line up with TRBD1. With 4 bases clipped from V and 6 bases from J, the junction kept 4 bases outside the gene matches. CDR3 length equals 14 residues. CDR1 and CDR2 from the germline V gene are SGHRS and YFSETQ.

V is TRBV5-1 and J is TRBJ1-1; the D gene is possibly TRBD1 (6 bases). CDR3 length: 13 residues. V lost 3 bases, J lost 5 bases, and 11 bases lay in between. CDR1 and CDR2 from the germline V gene are SGHRS and YFSETQ. This CDR3 reads CASSSRGDTEAFF. The DNA of the CDR3 is TGCGCCAGCAGCTCCAGGGGAGATACTGAAGCTTTCTTT.

This chain joins TRBV25-1 and TRBJ1-1, with 8 bases identical to TRBD1. With 7 bases clipped from V and 7 bases from J, the junction kept 5 bases outside the gene matches. This CDR3 is built from 12 residues. Germline-derived CDR1 and CDR2 are MGHDK and SYGVNS. CDR3 DNA sequence: TGTGCCAGCACCCGAGGGACAGGTGAAGCTTTCTTT. It specifies CASTRGTGEAFF. Supplemented by reference TRBV25-1 and TRBJ1-1, the full variable domain reads EADIYQTPRYLVIGTGKKITLECSQTMGHDKMYWYQQDPGMELHLIHYSYGVNSTEKGDLSSESTVSRIRTEHFPLTLESARPSHTSQYLCASTRGTGEAFFGQGTRLTVV.